The present entry profiles one T cell receptor (beta chain) with its context. Clinical history as reported by participants underpinned cohort assignment. V shed 4 bases and J shed 0 bases, with 13 bases lying between them. CDR1 and CDR2 (germline): SGHAT, FQDESV (reference sequence). There are 16 residues in the CDR3. The data are from a study of blood T cell repertoires in COVID-19. Study-level information: The United States, Italy and Spain were the sources of the acute and convalescent COVID-19 samples.

The repertoire was sequenced with immunoSEQ multiplex PCR; TCRdb's copy has only in-frame clones and lacks some. The sample lists 200,000 to 250,000 clones; roughly 80% were seen once. The genes are TRBV11-1 and TRBJ1-3, with a tentative D call TRBD1 (6 bases). The sequence came from a woman between 35 and 50 years old with acute COVID-19. Source material: PBMCs or T cells enriched from blood (not recorded which). The DNA of the CDR3 is TGTGCCAGCAGCTCGGGACATCTCACCTCTGGAAACACCATATATTTT. Protein: CASSSGHLTSGNTIYF.